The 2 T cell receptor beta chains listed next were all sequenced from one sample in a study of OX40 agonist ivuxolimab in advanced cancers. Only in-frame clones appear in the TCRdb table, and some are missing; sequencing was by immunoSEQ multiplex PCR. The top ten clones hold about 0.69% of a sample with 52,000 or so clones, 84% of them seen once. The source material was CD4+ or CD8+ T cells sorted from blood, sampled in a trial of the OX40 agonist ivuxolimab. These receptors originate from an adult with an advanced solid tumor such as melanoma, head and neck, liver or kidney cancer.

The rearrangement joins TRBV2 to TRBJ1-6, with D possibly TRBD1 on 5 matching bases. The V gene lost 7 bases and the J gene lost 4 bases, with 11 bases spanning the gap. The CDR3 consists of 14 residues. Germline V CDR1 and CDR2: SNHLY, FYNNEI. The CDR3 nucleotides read TGTGCCAGCACGGCAGGGACTTATAATTCACCCCTCCACTTT. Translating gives CASTAGTYNSPLHF.

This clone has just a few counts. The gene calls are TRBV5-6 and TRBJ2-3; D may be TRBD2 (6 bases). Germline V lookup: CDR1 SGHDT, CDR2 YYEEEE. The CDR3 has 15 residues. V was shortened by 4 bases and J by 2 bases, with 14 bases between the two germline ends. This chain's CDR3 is CASSPWGGVTDTQYF. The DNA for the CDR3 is TGTGCCAGCAGCCCCTGGGGCGGGGTCACAGATACGCAGTATTTT.